The clone carrying this T cell receptor beta chain was seen a few times. The target antigen is unknown. This sample is part of a study of cytomegalovirus exposure and HLA in healthy donors. Notes on the study in general: Solely CMV serostatus was available to characterize immune exposure. In a later analysis, at a false discovery rate of 0.05, approximately 16,000 TCR beta sequences matched HLA alleles.

PCR primers comprised 60 Vbeta and 13 Jbeta primers. Methods used by the authors: It was a later analysis that counted about 80 million unique TCR beta chains, of which some 10 million were shared. Repertoires were generated with immunoSEQ multiplex PCR, while TCRdb's copy carries only in-frame clones and drops some. That table is the source of V, J and clone size, and D and trimming were worked out from the DNA. The sample has some 100,000 clones, roughly 80% seen once; the top ten hold around 5.2%. The CDR3 runs to 14 residues. The V gene lost 3 bases and the J gene lost 0 bases, with 6 bases spanning the gap. Germline lookup yields CDR1 MNHNS and CDR2 SASEGT.

Sequencing was performed on PBMCs. The sequence came from a man aged 45-65 years in good health and CMV-seropositive. The chain joins TRBV6-1 to TRBJ1-5; no clear D gene. CDR3 protein: CASSDRFSNQPQHF. In nucleotides, the CDR3 is TGTGCCAGCAGTGATCGTTTTAGCAATCAGCCCCAGCATTTT.